The 11 T cell receptor beta chains given below trace back to one sample, sequenced in a study of blood T cell repertoires in COVID-19. The method was immunoSEQ multiplex PCR; TCRdb's version includes in-frame clones alone and lacks a portion of them. This table holds about 200,000 clones, roughly 90% found once. The sequenced material came from PBMCs or T cells enriched from blood (not recorded which). The origin of the receptors is a woman aged 30 to 39 who had been exposed to COVID-19.

The rearrangement joins TRBV7-9 to TRBJ2-7; D might be TRBD1 (5 bases). V shed 1 base and J shed 7 bases, with 17 bases lying between them. Looked up from germline, CDR1 is SEHNR and CDR2 is FQNEAQ (reference sequence). The CDR3 spans 15 residues. CDR3 region: CASSLVGSGREEQYF. CDR3 DNA sequence: TGTGCCAGCAGCTTAGTGGGGTCGGGCAGGGAAGAGCAGTACTTC.

The J gene is TRBJ2-1, the V gene TRBV7-6; TRBD2 aligns across 13 bases. The CDR3 runs to 18 residues. The germline CDR1 and CDR2 sequences are SGHVS and FNYEAQ. Trimming removed 4 bases from V and 4 bases from J; junction bases left unmatched: 10. The CDR3 loop is CASSSSGTSGVKYNEQFF. The CDR3 DNA reads as TGTGCCAGCAGCTCCTCCGGGACTAGCGGGGTAAAATACAATGAGCAGTTCTTC.

This clone has just a few counts. The chain combines TRBV4-1 with TRBJ1-4; D is unresolved. CDR3 size: 13 residues. V was shortened by 4 bases and J by 5 bases, with 8 bases between the two germline ends. Germline-derived CDR1 and CDR2 are MGHRA and YSYEKL. The CDR3 region is CASSLGRNEKLFF. For the CDR3, the DNA is TGCGCCAGCAGCCTTGGCAGGAATGAAAAACTGTTTTTT.

This chain connects TRBV12-5 to TRBJ1-1; tentatively, D is TRBD1 (6 bases). V dropped 1 base and J dropped 0 bases, with 12 bases sitting between them. Germline values: CDR1 LGHNT, CDR2 FRNRAP. The CDR3 loop spans 16 amino acids. In DNA, the CDR3 is TGTGCTAGTGGTTTGGACAGGACAGCCATGAACACTGAAGCTTTCTTT. It yields the protein CASGLDRTAMNTEAFF.

The chain recombines TRBV18 with TRBJ2-7, with TRBD1 identical over 11 bases. CDR1 KGHSH and CDR2 LQKENI come from the germline V gene. V dropped 3 bases and J dropped 4; count of bases not matched to a gene: 5. CDR3 length: 15 residues. The CDR3 DNA is TGTGCCAGCTCACCCGGACAGGGGGCTATTTACGAGCAGTACTTC. Translation gives CASSPGQGAIYEQYF.

This chain links TRBV20-1 with TRBJ2-7; D is undetermined. The V gene's germline CDR1 is DFQATT and CDR2 SNEGSKA (reference sequence). The CDR3 consists of 11 residues. With 3 bases removed from V and 7 bases from J, the gap between germline ends came to 10 bases. The CDR3 region is CSARLKEEQYF. The DNA of the CDR3 is TGCAGTGCTAGGCTAAAAGAGGAGCAGTACTTC.

The chain has TRBV12-3 or TRBV12-4 and TRBJ1-2, with 7 bases aligning to TRBD1. The CDR3 sequence is 13 residues long. J gave up 8 bases and V 6 bases, and 9 bases lay outside the gene matches. The CDR3, as DNA: TGTGCCAGCAGGCCCATACAGGGGCTGGGCTACACCTTC. Translating gives CASRPIQGLGYTF.

The chain joins TRBV3-1 (or the pseudogene TRBV3-2) to TRBJ1-3, with D possibly matching TRBD1 (5 bases). The CDR3 runs 14 residues. Germline V gives CDR1 LGHDT, CDR2 YNNKEL (reference sequence). V shed 3 bases and J shed 4 bases, with 10 bases lying between them. The CDR3 coding sequence is TGTGCCAGCAGCCACAGGGTTACGGGAAACACCATATATTTT. This sequence encodes CASSHRVTGNTIYF.

The chain has TRBV27 and TRBJ2-1, with TRBD2 identical over 8 bases. The germline V gene has CDR1 MNHEY and CDR2 SMNVEV (reference sequence). V lost 6 bases, J lost 5 bases, and 6 bases stayed unmatched. The CDR3 extends over 14 amino acids. The CDR3 region has the DNA TGTGCCAGCAGGGGACTAGGATACGACAATGAGCAGTTCTTC. This codes for CASRGLGYDNEQFF.

Details on this clone: At the DNA level, this CDR3 is encoded by other sequences in the same sample as well. The chain is built from TRBV5-1 and TRBJ2-2, with D uncertain. Germline values: CDR1 SGHRS, CDR2 YFSETQ. Trimming cost V 4 bases and J 1 base, with 2 bases left between them. The CDR3 totals 12 residues. CDR3 nucleotides: TGCGCCAGCAGCCTGAACACCGGGGAGCTGTTTTTT. Protein: CASSLNTGELFF.

This chain links TRBV15 with TRBJ2-5; the D is unclear. Germline values: CDR1 LNHNV, CDR2 YYDKDF (reference sequence). This CDR3 spans 13 amino acids. The germline V and J ends were trimmed by 2 bases and 0 bases, with 4 bases remaining between them. CDR3 nucleotide sequence: TGTGCCACCAGCAGACAGTACCAAGAGACCCAGTACTTC. The encoded protein is CATSRQYQETQYF.